This is a list of T cell receptor beta chains from one sample in a study of blood T cell repertoires in COVID-19. Clones were read by immunoSEQ multiplex PCR, and TCRdb kept only the in-frame ones, dropping some. The sample includes some 200,000 clones, roughly four fifths of them seen just once. Sequencing was performed on peripheral blood. These TCRs come from a woman in her 40s with acute or convalescent COVID-19. CDR3s include the opening cysteine and the closing phenylalanine or tryptophan. The D gene is left open where the match is weak. The size field is filled for only some rows; it gives once, few, many or a size class.

clone size	V gene	D gene	J gene	CDR3 protein	CDR3 DNA
-	TRBV27	-	TRBJ1-3	CASSPGDGNTIYF	TGTGCCAGCAGCCCAGGTGACGGAAACACCATATATTTT
-	TRBV3-1/TRBV3-2	TRBD1	TRBJ2-2	CASSRRTGTNTGELFF	TGTGCCAGCAGCCGTAGGACAGGGACGAACACCGGGGAGCTGTTTTTT
-	TRBV7-2	-	TRBJ2-1	CASISRGHEQFF	TGTGCCAGCATTTCCAGGGGCCATGAGCAGTTCTTC
-	TRBV12-3/TRBV12-4	-	TRBJ2-1	CASSGGTRQQFF	TGTGCCAGCAGTGGAGGAACCAGGCAGCAGTTCTTC
-	TRBV6-5	-	TRBJ2-1	CASSIFERFYNEQFF	TGTGCCAGCAGTATCTTCGAGCGGTTCTACAATGAGCAGTTCTTC
-	TRBV2	-	TRBJ2-1	CASSASRSSYDEQFF	TGTGCCAGCAGCGCATCTAGGAGCTCCTACGATGAGCAGTTCTTC
-	TRBV7-2	TRBD1	TRBJ2-5	CASSFQGAYQETQYF	TGTGCCAGCAGCTTTCAGGGGGCCTACCAAGAGACCCAGTACTTC
few	TRBV9	-	TRBJ2-7	CASSVGGSSSYEQYF	TGTGCCAGCAGCGTAGGCGGCAGTTCATCCTACGAGCAGTACTTC
once	TRBV19	-	TRBJ2-7	CASSRSTVAYATYEQYF	TGTGCCAGTAGCCGAAGTACGGTAGCATATGCCACCTACGAGCAGTACTTC
-	TRBV15	TRBD1	TRBJ1-5	CATSLDRGLNQPQHF	TGTGCCACCAGCTTAGACAGGGGGCTTAATCAGCCCCAGCATTTT
-	TRBV29-1	-	TRBJ1-5	CSVGGVDTGQPQHF	TGCAGCGTTGGGGGCGTTGATACAGGTCAGCCCCAGCATTTT
-	TRBV5-4	-	TRBJ2-2	CASSPFSNTGELFF	TGTGCCAGCAGCCCCTTTTCGAACACCGGGGAGCTGTTTTTT
-	TRBV27	TRBD2	TRBJ2-3	CASSLLGLAGTTDTQYF	TGTGCCAGCAGTTTATTGGGCCTAGCGGGGACCACAGATACGCAGTATTTT
-	TRBV3-1/TRBV3-2	-	TRBJ2-3	CASSPSGAQGRGTQYF	TGTGCCAGCAGCCCTAGCGGAGCACAGGGTCGGGGTACGCAGTATTTT
-	TRBV27	-	TRBJ2-7	CASRPLRFLRVEQYF	TGTGCCAGCAGGCCCCTTCGTTTCCTGCGGGTCGAGCAGTACTTC
once	TRBV10-3	-	TRBJ1-2	CAIRSREPDGYTF	TGTGCCATCAGGAGCCGGGAGCCCGACGGCTACACCTTC
-	TRBV18	TRBD2	TRBJ2-7	CASTDGLASSYEQYF	TGTGCCAGCACGGATGGACTAGCGTCTTCCTACGAGCAGTACTTC
-	TRBV3-1/TRBV3-2	-	TRBJ1-5	CASSQAPGFNQPQHF	TGTGCCAGCAGCCAAGCGCCAGGGTTTAATCAGCCCCAGCATTTT
-	TRBV6-5	TRBD1	TRBJ1-2	CASSPAGTGLHGYTF	TGTGCCAGCAGTCCCGCCGGGACAGGGTTACATGGCTACACCTTC
-	TRBV27	-	TRBJ2-5	CASSTYSQETQYF	TGTGCCAGCAGTACCTACTCCCAAGAGACCCAGTACTTC
few	TRBV21-1	-	TRBJ1-5	CARKRQTDGGNLSNQPQHF	TGTGCCAGGAAGAGACAAACAGACGGGGGGAACCTAAGCAATCAGCCCCAGCATTTT
-	TRBV20-1	-	TRBJ2-7	CSASGLARASEQYF	TGCAGTGCTAGTGGCCTAGCGCGAGCATCCGAGCAGTACTTC
-	TRBV27	TRBD1	TRBJ1-2	CATKGGGGSYTF	TGTGCCACCAAAGGAGGGGGCGGAAGCTACACCTTC
-	TRBV6-5	-	TRBJ1-6	CASSQGNFSPLHF	TGTGCCAGCTCACAGGGAAATTTTTCACCCCTCCACTTT
-	TRBV6-5	TRBD1	TRBJ2-1	CASSPGTGGWYEQFF	TGTGCCAGCAGCCCCGGGACAGGGGGTTGGTATGAGCAGTTCTTC
-	TRBV5-1	TRBD1	TRBJ2-3	CASSIGTARDTQYF	TGCGCCAGCAGCATCGGGACAGCACGAGATACGCAGTATTTT
-	TRBV5-6	-	TRBJ1-2	CASSELHREDGYTF	TGTGCCAGCAGCGAACTTCATAGGGAGGATGGCTACACCTTC
-	TRBV28	TRBD1	TRBJ1-5	CASSLGQGWNQPQHF	TGTGCCAGCAGTCTCGGACAGGGGTGGAATCAGCCCCAGCATTTT
-	TRBV5-4	TRBD2	TRBJ2-3	CASRKLAGDYSDTQYF	TGTGCCAGCAGAAAACTAGCGGGGGATTATTCAGATACGCAGTATTTT
-	TRBV14	-	TRBJ1-2	CASSQWGGTYGYTF	TGTGCCAGCAGCCAATGGGGCGGAACTTATGGCTACACCTTC
-	TRBV9	TRBD2	TRBJ2-1	CASSVDRREGRGNEQFF	TGTGCCAGCAGCGTAGATCGGCGGGAGGGCCGAGGGAATGAGCAGTTCTTC
-	TRBV2	-	TRBJ1-5	CASSGQENQPQHF	TGTGCCAGCAGTGGACAGGAAAATCAGCCCCAGCATTTT
-	TRBV9	TRBD1	TRBJ1-6	CASSVGGQINSPLHF	TGTGCCAGCAGCGTAGGGGGACAGATTAATTCACCCCTCCACTTT
-	TRBV3-1/TRBV3-2	TRBD1	TRBJ1-3	CASSLGQASGNTIYF	TGTGCCAGCAGCTTGGGACAGGCATCTGGAAACACCATATATTTT
-	TRBV19	-	TRBJ2-2	CASSPGRFGELFF	TGTGCCAGTAGTCCAGGGAGGTTCGGGGAGCTGTTTTTT
-	TRBV9	-	TRBJ1-1	CASSVVEGSAEAFF	TGTGCCAGCAGCGTAGTTGAGGGATCGGCTGAAGCTTTCTTT
-	TRBV7-8	-	TRBJ2-7	CASSQSPSSYEQYF	TGTGCCAGCAGCCAGAGTCCAAGCTCCTACGAGCAGTACTTC
-	TRBV3-1/TRBV3-2	-	TRBJ1-2	CASSQDNIYGYTF	TGTGCCAGCAGCCAAGATAACATCTATGGCTACACCTTC
-	TRBV5-1	-	TRBJ1-1	CASSLGTGHTEAFF	TGCGCCAGCAGCTTGGGTACAGGACACACTGAAGCTTTCTTT
few	TRBV5-1	-	TRBJ2-5	CASSLGSGNEETQYF	TGCGCCAGCAGCTTGGGTTCGGGGAACGAAGAGACCCAGTACTTC
-	TRBV6-1	TRBD1	TRBJ1-4	CASSEDGQVNEKLFF	TGTGCCAGCAGTGAAGATGGACAGGTTAATGAAAAACTGTTTTTT
-	TRBV11-2	-	TRBJ2-1	CASSSGLYGPYNEQFF	TGTGCCAGCAGCTCGGGACTGTATGGTCCCTACAATGAGCAGTTCTTC
-	TRBV7-8	-	TRBJ2-7	CASSPRSSYEQYF	TGTGCCAGCAGCCCCCGGTCCTCCTACGAGCAGTACTTC
-	TRBV30	TRBD2	TRBJ2-1	CAGKSKAGRDYNEQFF	TGTGCCGGCAAGAGTAAGGCGGGGAGGGATTACAATGAGCAGTTCTTC
-	TRBV2	TRBD2	TRBJ2-1	CASSPTGTSGRANEQFF	TGTGCCAGCAGTCCAACCGGGACTAGCGGGAGGGCGAATGAGCAGTTCTTC
-	TRBV2	-	TRBJ1-5	CASSVPSSNQPQHF	TGTGCCAGCAGTGTCCCCAGTAGCAATCAGCCCCAGCATTTT
once	TRBV24-1	TRBD1	TRBJ2-3	CATSDMDRGSTNTQYF	TGTGCCACCAGTGACATGGACAGGGGGAGCACGAATACGCAGTATTTT
few	TRBV11-1	-	TRBJ1-1	CASRQETENTEAFF	TGTGCCAGCAGGCAAGAAACAGAGAACACTGAAGCTTTCTTT
-	TRBV25-1	-	TRBJ2-5	CASSEASGVVETQYF	TGTGCCAGCAGTGAAGCCTCGGGAGTAGTAGAGACCCAGTACTTC
few	TRBV2	-	TRBJ1-4	CASSVRGGAGEKLFF	TGTGCCAGCAGTGTGCGGGGGGGCGCGGGTGAAAAACTGTTTTTT
-	TRBV30	TRBD1	TRBJ1-2	CAWSVGTGKCTF	TGTGCCTGGAGTGTAGGGACAGGGAAGTGCACCTTC
-	TRBV19	TRBD1	TRBJ1-1	CASRDRGNTEAFF	TGTGCCAGTCGAGACAGGGGGAACACTGAAGCTTTCTTT
-	TRBV5-1	TRBD2	TRBJ2-4	CASREGKNIQYF	TGCGCCAGCCGGGAGGGCAAAAACATTCAGTACTTC
-	TRBV15	TRBD1	TRBJ2-5	CATSRDRAQETQYF	TGTGCCACCAGCCGTGACAGGGCGCAAGAGACCCAGTACTTC
-	TRBV6-2/TRBV6-3	TRBD2	TRBJ2-7	CASTPSLGTSSLYEQYF	TGTGCCAGCACCCCTAGTCTCGGGACTAGCTCTCTCTACGAGCAGTACTTC
-	TRBV28	-	TRBJ1-2	CASSPQVYGYTF	TGTGCCAGCAGTCCACAAGTCTATGGCTACACCTTC